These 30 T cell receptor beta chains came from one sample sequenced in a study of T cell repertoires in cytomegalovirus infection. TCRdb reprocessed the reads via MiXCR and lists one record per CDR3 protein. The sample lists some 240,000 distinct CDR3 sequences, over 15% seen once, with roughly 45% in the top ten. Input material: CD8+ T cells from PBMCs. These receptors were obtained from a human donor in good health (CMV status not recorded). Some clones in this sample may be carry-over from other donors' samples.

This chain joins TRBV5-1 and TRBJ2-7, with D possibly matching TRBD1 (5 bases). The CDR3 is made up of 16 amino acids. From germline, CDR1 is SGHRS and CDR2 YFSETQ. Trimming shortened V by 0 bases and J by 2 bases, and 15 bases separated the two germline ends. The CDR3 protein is CASSLDSFGRAYEQYF. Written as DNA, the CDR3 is TGCGCCAGCAGCTTGGACTCTTTCGGCAGGGCCTACGAGCAGTACTTC.

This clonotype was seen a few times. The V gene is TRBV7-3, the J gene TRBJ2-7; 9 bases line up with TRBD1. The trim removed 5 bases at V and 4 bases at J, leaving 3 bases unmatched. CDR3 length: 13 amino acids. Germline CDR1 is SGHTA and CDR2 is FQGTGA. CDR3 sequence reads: CASSKDRGYEQYF. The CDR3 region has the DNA TGTGCCAGCAGCAAGGACAGGGGTTACGAGCAGTACTTC. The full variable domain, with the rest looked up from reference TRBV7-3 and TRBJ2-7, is GAGVSQTPSNKVTEKGKYVELRCDPISGHTALYWYRQSLGQGPEFLIYFQGTGAADDSGLPNDRFFAVRPEGSVSTLKIQRTERGDSAVYLCASSKDRGYEQYFGPGTRLTVT.

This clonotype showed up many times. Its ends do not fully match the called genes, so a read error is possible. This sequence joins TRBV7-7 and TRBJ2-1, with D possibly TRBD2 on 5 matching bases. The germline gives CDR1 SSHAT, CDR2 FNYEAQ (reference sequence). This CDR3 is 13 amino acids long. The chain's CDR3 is CASSLARVSEQFF. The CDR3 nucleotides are TGTGCTAGCAGCTTAGCGCGGGTTTCTGAGCAGTTCTTC.

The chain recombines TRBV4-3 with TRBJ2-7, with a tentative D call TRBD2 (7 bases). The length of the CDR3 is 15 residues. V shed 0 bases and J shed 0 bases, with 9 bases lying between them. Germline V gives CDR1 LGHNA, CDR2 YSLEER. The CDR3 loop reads CASSQDRGGSYEQYF. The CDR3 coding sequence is TGCGCCAGCAGCCAAGATAGGGGGGGCTCCTACGAGCAGTACTTC.

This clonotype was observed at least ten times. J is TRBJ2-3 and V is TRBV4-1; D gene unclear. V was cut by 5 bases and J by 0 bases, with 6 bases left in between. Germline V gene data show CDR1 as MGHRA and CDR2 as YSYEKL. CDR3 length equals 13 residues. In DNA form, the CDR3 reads TGCGCCAGCAGCGCCCCGAGCACAGATACGCAGTATTTT. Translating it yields CASSAPSTDTQYF.

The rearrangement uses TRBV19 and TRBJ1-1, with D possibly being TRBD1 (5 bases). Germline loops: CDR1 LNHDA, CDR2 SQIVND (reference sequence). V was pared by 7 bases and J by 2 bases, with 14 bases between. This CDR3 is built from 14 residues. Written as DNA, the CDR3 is TGTGCCAGTACTTTCCAGGGAGGTAACACTGAAGCTTTCTTT. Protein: CASTFQGGNTEAFF.

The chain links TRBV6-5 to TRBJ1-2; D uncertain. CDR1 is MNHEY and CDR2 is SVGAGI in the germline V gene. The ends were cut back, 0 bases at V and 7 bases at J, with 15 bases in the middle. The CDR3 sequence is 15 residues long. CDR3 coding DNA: TGTGCCAGCAGTTACTCGATAGGCCAGATGAGTGGCTACACCTTC. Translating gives CASSYSIGQMSGYTF.

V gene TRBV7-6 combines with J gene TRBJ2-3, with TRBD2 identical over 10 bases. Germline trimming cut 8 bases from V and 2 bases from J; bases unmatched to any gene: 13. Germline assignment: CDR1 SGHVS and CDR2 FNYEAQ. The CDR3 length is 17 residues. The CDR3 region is CASGAGGPLYSTDTQYF. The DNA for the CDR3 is TGTGCCAGCGGAGCGGGGGGGCCCCTTTACTCCACAGATACGCAGTATTTT.

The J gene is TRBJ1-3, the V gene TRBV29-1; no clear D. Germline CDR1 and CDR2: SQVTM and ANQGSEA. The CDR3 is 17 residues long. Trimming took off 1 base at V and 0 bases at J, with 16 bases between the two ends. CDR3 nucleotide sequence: TGCAGCGTTGAAGTAAGAGGGCGGACGCGCTCTGGAAACACCATATATTTT. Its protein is CSVEVRGRTRSGNTIYF.

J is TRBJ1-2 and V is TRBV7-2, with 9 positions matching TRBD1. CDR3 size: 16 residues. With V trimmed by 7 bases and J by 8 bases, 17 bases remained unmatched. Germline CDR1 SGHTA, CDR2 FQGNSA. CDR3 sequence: CASIPDGQGFFVGYTF. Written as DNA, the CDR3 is TGTGCCAGCATCCCCGATGGACAGGGGTTTTTTGTGGGCTACACCTTC.

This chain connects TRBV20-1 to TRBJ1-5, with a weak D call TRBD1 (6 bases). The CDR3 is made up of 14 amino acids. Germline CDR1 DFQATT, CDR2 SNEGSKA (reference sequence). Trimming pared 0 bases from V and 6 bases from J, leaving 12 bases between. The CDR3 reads CSARDWAGVQPQHF. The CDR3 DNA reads TGCAGTGCTAGAGATTGGGCAGGGGTTCAGCCCCAGCATTTT.

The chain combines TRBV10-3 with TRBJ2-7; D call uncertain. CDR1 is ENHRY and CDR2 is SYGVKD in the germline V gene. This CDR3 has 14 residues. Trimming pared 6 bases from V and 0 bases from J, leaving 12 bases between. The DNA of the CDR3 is TGTGCCATCAGCCCCTCCCAAGACTCCTACGAGCAGTACTTC. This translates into CAISPSQDSYEQYF.

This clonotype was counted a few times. The CDR3 reads CASSYSVLGEQYF. The CDR3 DNA follows: TGTGCCAGCAGTTACTCCGTCCTGGGCGAGCAGTACTTC. The rearrangement joins TRBV6-2 or TRBV6-3 to TRBJ2-7, with D unclear. Germline V gives CDR1 MNHEY, CDR2 SVGEGT. The CDR3 runs 13 residues. Trimming cost V 0 bases and J 6 bases, with 9 bases left between them.

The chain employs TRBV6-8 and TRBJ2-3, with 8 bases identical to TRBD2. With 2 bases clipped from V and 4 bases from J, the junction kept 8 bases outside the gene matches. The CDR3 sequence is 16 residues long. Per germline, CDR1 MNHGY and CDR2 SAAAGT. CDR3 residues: CASSYESGGLADTQYF. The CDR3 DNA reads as TGTGCCAGCAGTTACGAGAGCGGGGGTCTGGCAGATACGCAGTATTTT.

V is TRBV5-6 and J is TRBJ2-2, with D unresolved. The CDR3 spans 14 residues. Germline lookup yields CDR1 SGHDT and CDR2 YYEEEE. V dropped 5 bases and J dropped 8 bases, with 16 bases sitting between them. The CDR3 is CASSLDGSGGELFF. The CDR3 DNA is TGTGCCAGCAGTCTGGACGGATCTGGAGGGGAGCTGTTTTTT.

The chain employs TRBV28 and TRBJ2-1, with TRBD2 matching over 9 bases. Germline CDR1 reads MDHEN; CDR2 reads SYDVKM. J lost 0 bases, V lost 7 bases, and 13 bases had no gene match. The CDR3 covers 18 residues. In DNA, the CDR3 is TGTGCCAGCAACTTTGGGGCGGCGGGGGGGCCCTCCTACAATGAGCAGTTCTTC. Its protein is CASNFGAAGGPSYNEQFF.

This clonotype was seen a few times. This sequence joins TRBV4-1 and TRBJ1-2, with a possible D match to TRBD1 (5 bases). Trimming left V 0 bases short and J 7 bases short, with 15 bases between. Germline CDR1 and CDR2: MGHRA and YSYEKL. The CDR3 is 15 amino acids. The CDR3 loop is CASSQDPGGSFGYTF. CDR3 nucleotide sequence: TGCGCCAGCAGCCAAGATCCCGGGGGATCCTTTGGCTACACCTTC.

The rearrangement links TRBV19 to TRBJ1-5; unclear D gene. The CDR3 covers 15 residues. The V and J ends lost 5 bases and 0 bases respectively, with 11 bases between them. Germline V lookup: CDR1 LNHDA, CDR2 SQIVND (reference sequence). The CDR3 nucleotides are TGTGCCAGTAGTGTTCGACTGGTTAGCAATCAGCCCCAGCATTTT. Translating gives CASSVRLVSNQPQHF.

CDR3 coding DNA: TGTGCCAGCAGTGAGGGGGGAATCAACGGAGGATACGAGCAGTACTTC. It codes for CASSEGGINGGYEQYF. The V gene is TRBV2, the J gene TRBJ2-7, with a possible D match to TRBD2 (6 bases). Germline V lookup: CDR1 SNHLY, CDR2 FYNNEI. Trimming took 3 bases from V and 4 from J, leaving 19 bases between them. This CDR3 is built from 16 residues.

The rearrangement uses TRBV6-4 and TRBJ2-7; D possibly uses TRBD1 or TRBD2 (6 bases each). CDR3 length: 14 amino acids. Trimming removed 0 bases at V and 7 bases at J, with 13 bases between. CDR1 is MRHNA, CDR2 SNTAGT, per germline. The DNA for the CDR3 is TGTGCCAGCAGTGACTCCCCGGGGGCGGGTGAGCAGTACTTC. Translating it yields CASSDSPGAGEQYF.

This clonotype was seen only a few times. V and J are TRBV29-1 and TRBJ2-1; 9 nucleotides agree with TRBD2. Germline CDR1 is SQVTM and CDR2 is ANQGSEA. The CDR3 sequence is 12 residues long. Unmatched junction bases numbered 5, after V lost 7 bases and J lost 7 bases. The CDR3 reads CSAPTSGNEQFF. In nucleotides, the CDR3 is TGCAGCGCCCCGACTAGCGGAAATGAGCAGTTCTTC.

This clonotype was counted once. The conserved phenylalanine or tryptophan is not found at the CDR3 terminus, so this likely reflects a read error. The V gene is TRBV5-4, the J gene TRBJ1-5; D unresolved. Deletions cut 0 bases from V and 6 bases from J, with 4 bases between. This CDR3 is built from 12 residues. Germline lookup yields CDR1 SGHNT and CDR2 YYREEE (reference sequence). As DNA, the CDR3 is TGTGCCAGCAGCTTGGAAGGTCAGCCCCAGCATTAT. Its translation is CASSLEGQPQHY.

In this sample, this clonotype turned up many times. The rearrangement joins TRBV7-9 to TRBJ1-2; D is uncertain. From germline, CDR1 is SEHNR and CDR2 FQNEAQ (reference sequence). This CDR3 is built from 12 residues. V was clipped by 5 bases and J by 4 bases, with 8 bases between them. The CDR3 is CASSLDSYGYTF. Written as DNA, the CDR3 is TGTGCCAGCAGCCTTGACTCCTATGGCTACACCTTC. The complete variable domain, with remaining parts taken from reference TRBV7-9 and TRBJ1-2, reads DTGVSQNPRHKITKRGQNVTFRCDPISEHNRLYWYRQTLGQGPEFLTYFQNEAQLEKSRLLSDRFSAERPKGSFSTLEIQRTEQGDSAMYLCASSLDSYGYTFGSGTRLTVV.

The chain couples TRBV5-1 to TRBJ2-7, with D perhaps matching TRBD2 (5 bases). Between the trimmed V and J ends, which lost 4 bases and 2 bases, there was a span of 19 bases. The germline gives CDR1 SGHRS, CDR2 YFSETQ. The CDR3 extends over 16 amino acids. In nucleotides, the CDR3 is TGCGCCAGCAGCAACGGAGGACGGGGTCGGGCCTACGAGCAGTACTTC. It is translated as CASSNGGRGRAYEQYF. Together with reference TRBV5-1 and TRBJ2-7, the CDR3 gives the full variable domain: KAGVTQTPRYLIKTRGQQVTLSCSPISGHRSVSWYQQTPGQGLQFLFEYFSETQRNKGNFPGRFSGRQFSNSRSEMNVSTLELGDSALYLCASSNGGRGRAYEQYFGPGTRLTVT.

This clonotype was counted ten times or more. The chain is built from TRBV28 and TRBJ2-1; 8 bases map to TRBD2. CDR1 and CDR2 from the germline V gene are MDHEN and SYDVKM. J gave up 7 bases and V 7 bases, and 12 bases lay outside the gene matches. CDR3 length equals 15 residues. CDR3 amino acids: CASTLGAGGENEQFF. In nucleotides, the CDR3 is TGTGCCAGCACCCTCGGGGCGGGGGGTGAGAATGAGCAGTTCTTC. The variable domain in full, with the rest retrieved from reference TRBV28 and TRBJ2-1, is DVKVTQSSRYLVKRTGEKVFLECVQDMDHENMFWYRQDPGLGLRLIYFSYDVKMKEKGDIPEGYSVSREKKERFSLILESASTNQTSMYLCASTLGAGGENEQFFGPGTRLTVL.

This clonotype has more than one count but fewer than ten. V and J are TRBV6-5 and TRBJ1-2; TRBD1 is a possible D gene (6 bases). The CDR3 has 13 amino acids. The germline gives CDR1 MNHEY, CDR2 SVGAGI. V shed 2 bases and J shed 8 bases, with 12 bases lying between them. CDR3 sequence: CASSYVGGEGYTF. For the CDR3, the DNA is TGTGCCAGCAGTTACGTCGGGGGCGAGGGCTACACCTTC.

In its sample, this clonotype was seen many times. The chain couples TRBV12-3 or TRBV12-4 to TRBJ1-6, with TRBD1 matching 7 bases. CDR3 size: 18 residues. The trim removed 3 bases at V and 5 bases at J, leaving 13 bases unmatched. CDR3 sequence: CASSFETGSTLDNSPLHF. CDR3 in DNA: TGTGCCAGCAGTTTCGAGACAGGGTCGACCCTGGATAATTCACCCCTCCACTTT.

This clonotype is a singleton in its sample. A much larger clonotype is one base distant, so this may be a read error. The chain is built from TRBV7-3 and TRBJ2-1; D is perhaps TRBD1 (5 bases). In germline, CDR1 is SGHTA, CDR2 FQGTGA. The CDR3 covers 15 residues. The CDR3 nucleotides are TGTGCCGGCAGCTCAGGACACCCCTCCTACAATGAGCAGTTCTTC. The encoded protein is CAGSSGHPSYNEQFF.

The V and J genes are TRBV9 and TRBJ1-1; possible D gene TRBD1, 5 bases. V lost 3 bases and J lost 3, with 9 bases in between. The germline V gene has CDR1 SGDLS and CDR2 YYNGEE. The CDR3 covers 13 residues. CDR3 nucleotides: TGTGCCAGCAGCGACGGGGGGGACACTGAAGCTTTCTTT. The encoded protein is CASSDGGDTEAFF.

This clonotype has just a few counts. This CDR3 is CASSFQQGGQPQHF. Written as DNA, the CDR3 is TGTGCCAGCAGCTTCCAACAGGGAGGTCAGCCCCAGCATTTT. The chain uses TRBV13 and TRBJ1-5; the D gene is possibly TRBD1 (6 bases). The germline V gene encodes CDR1 PRHDT and CDR2 FYEKMQ (reference sequence). CDR3 length: 14 amino acids. Trimming took 3 bases from V and 6 from J, leaving 12 bases between them.